This TCR beta chain was profiled in a study of blood T cells in healthy people across ages. Alongside a J-beta primer mix, a sample-barcoded 5' primer served in a second PCR lasting about 7 to 12 cycles. TCRdb passed the 5' RACE reads through MiXCR, listing each CDR3 protein once. The sample carries about 830,000 distinct CDR3 sequences, approximately 65% recorded once. Per germline, CDR1 SGHRS and CDR2 YFSETQ. V lost 0 bases to trimming and J lost 11 bases, with 20 bases between them. The CDR3 totals 15 residues. This chain connects TRBV5-1 to TRBJ1-1, with D perhaps TRBD1 (5 bases). The sample was blood. This clonotype originated in a man aged 25 to 40 in good health. DNA for the CDR3: TGCGCCAGCAGCTTGGCTCCGGGACCGAGTGGGAGCGCTTTCTTT. It codes for CASSLAPGPSGSAFF.